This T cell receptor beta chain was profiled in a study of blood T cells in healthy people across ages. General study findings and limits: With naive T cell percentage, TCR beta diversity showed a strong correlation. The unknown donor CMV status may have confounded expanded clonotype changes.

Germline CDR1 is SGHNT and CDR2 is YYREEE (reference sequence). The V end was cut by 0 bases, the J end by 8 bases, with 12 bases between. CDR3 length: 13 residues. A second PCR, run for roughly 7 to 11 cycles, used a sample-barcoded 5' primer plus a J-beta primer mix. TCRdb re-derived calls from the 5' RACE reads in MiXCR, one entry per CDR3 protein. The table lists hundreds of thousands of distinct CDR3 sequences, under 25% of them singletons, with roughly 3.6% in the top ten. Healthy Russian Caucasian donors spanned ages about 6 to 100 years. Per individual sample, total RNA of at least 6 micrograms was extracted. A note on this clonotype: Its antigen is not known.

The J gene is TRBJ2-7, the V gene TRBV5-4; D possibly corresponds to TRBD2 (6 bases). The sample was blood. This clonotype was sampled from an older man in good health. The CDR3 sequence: CASSLAGSSKQYF. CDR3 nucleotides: TGTGCCAGCAGCTTGGCCGGGAGTAGCAAGCAGTACTTC.